This T cell receptor beta chain was documented in a study of CD8 T cells in Susac syndrome. This CDR3 comprises 13 residues. Germline values: CDR1 LGHDT, CDR2 YNNKEL (reference sequence). V lost 2 bases and J lost 3; bases outside the gene matches: 0. After extraction with the RNeasy kit, 0.5 to 1 ug of the RNA was reverse transcribed using random hexamers. TCRdb reprocessed the immunoSEQ multiplex PCR reads via MiXCR and lists one record per CDR3 protein. The table includes hundreds of thousands of distinct CDR3 sequences, 90% to 97% detected once. The specimen sequenced was CD4+ T cells from PBMCs. The receptor was derived from a human donor with Susac syndrome. The chain links TRBV3-1 to TRBJ1-1, with 7 bases that match TRBD1. Here the CDR3 DNA reads TGTGCCAGCAGCCAAACAGGGGACACTGAAGCTTTCTTT. Protein product: CASSQTGDTEAFF.